The present T cell receptor (beta chain) was sequenced within a study of control samples from healthy donors and cancer patients. This clone has just a few counts. Only in-frame clones appear in the TCRdb table, and some are missing; sequencing was by immunoSEQ multiplex PCR. The sample shows 95,000 to 150,000 clones, around 87% of them seen only once. With 6 bases removed from V and 1 base from J, the gap between germline ends came to 13 bases. The CDR3 extends over 14 amino acids. Germline V gene data show CDR1 as KGHSH and CDR2 as LQKENI. This receptor was obtained from a middle-aged man in good health. This chain joins TRBV18 and TRBJ2-7; maybe TRBD1 (6 bases). The sample consisted of blood. The CDR3 protein is CASSPTTGSYEQYF. The CDR3 DNA sequence: TGTGCCAGCTCGCCGACGACAGGTTCCTACGAGCAGTACTTC.